Listed below are T cell receptor beta chains from one sample, sequenced in a study of blood T cells in healthy people across ages. TCRdb re-derived calls from the 5' RACE reads in MiXCR, one entry per CDR3 protein. This sample yields over a million distinct CDR3 sequences, of which almost 25% are seen a single time; 0.65% to 0.75% belongs to the top ten. These data were also reused for a study on T cells of mothers and their children.

Sequenced sample: blood. These receptors were obtained from a girl aged 2-10 years in good health. Both conserved end residues are part of each CDR3. The order of the fields is J gene, clone size, V gene, D gene, CDR3 DNA, CDR3 protein. The D gene is left open where the match is weak. For some rows the clone size is stated as once, few or many, or as a class when expanded; others skip it.

TRBJ1-6 | NA | TRBV4-1 | NA | TGCGTCAGCAGCCTTCTAGGGCCGGAATCCTATAATTCACCCCTCCACTTT | CVSSLLGPESYNSPLHF
TRBJ2-1 | few | TRBV4-1 | NA | TGCGCCAGCAGCCTCGACTCGTTCGCCTACAATGAGCAGTTCTTC | CASSLDSFAYNEQFF
TRBJ2-3 | NA | TRBV12-3/TRBV12-4 | TRBD2 | TGTGCCAGCAGTGCTAGCGGGAGAGCAGATGTGGAGTATTTT | CASSASGRADVEYF
TRBJ2-7 | NA | TRBV9 | TRBD2 | TGTGCCAGCAGCCCCGCGGGAGAGTATTACGAGCAGTACTTC | CASSPAGEYYEQYF
TRBJ2-1 | few | TRBV10-2 | NA | TGCGCCAGCAGTGTGAGGGTGTCGAGCTCCTACAATGAGCAGTTCTTC | CASSVRVSSSYNEQFF
TRBJ2-1 | NA | TRBV7-9 | TRBD2 | TGTGCCTGCAGCGGAGGACTAGCGGTCTACAATGAGCAGTTCTTC | CACSGGLAVYNEQFF
TRBJ2-7 | NA | TRBV28 | TRBD1 | TGTGCCAGCACAGGGACAGAAGGATCCTACGAGCAGTACTTC | CASTGTEGSYEQYF
TRBJ2-1 | few | TRBV2 | TRBD1 | TGTGCCAGCAGTGAAGTCCCGGACAGGGTGGATTATGAGCAGTTCTTC | CASSEVPDRVDYEQFF
TRBJ2-3 | few | TRBV7-2 | NA | TGTGCCAGCAGCTTAGCCTACAGAGATACGCAGTATTTT | CASSLAYRDTQYF
TRBJ2-1 | few | TRBV5-1 | TRBD2 | TGCGCCAGCAGCTTGGAGGGGCGGGAGTTCAGTGAGCAGTTCTTC | CASSLEGREFSEQFF
TRBJ1-2 | NA | TRBV24-1 | TRBD1 | TGTGCCACCAGTGATCGGGACAGGGAAGGGCCCTATGGCTACACCTTC | CATSDRDREGPYGYTF
TRBJ2-7 | NA | TRBV28 | NA | TGTGCCAGCAGCTACGGGGCCTCCCTCTACGAGCAGTACTTC | CASSYGASLYEQYF
TRBJ2-3 | NA | TRBV7-3 | NA | TGTGCCAGCAGCGCTCACCCTTCCGATACGCAGTATTTT | CASSAHPSDTQYF
TRBJ2-5 | many | TRBV3-1 | NA | TGTGCCAGCAGCCATAAAGGAGAGACCCAGTACTTC | CASSHKGETQYF
TRBJ1-3 | few | TRBV29-1 | NA | TGCAGCGTTCGGGGCTCTGGAAACACCATATATTTT | CSVRGSGNTIYF
TRBJ2-6 | many | TRBV4-3 | NA | TGCGCCAGCAGCCCCAATTCAGGCAGCCCTGGGGCCAACGTCCTGACTTTC | CASSPNSGSPGANVLTF
TRBJ2-1 | NA | TRBV20-1 | NA | TGCAGTGCTGGGGGACTCTGGCCCCAAATAAACAATGAGCAGTTCTTC | CSAGGLWPQINNEQFF
TRBJ2-7 | NA | TRBV7-6 | NA | TGTGCCAGCAGCCCTGAGGTGGGGGTTGGCGAGCAGTACTTC | CASSPEVGVGEQYF
TRBJ2-5 | NA | TRBV5-6 | NA | TGTGCCAGCAGCGACACCGGGACTCCGCAAGAGACCCAGTACTTC | CASSDTGTPQETQYF
TRBJ2-2 | few | TRBV6-5 | TRBD1 | TGTGCCAGCAGTTACCCCGACAGGGGATCCACCGGGGAGCTGTTTTTT | CASSYPDRGSTGELFF
TRBJ2-7 | NA | TRBV12-3/TRBV12-4 | TRBD1 | TGTGCCAGCACCCTCGGACAGGCTTACGAGCAGTACTTC | CASTLGQAYEQYF
TRBJ2-5 | few | TRBV20-1 | NA | TGCAGTGCTAGAGATGGAGAAGGGTCTCGGGAGACCCAGTACTTC | CSARDGEGSRETQYF
TRBJ2-7 | NA | TRBV6-2/TRBV6-3 | NA | TGTGCCAGCAGTGCGGACTGGGAAGAGCAGTACTTC | CASSADWEEQYF
TRBJ2-7 | NA | TRBV20-1 | TRBD1 | TGCAGTGCTAGAGATCTAGGGGGCGCGAGGGAGCAGTACTTC | CSARDLGGAREQYF
TRBJ2-7 | NA | TRBV7-9 | TRBD2 | TGTGCCAGCAGCGTTCCTAGCGGGGGGAGCTCCTACGAGCAGTACTTC | CASSVPSGGSSYEQYF
TRBJ2-5 | few | TRBV7-9 | NA | TGTGCCAGCAGCTTAGGCCCACCGGAGGGAGAGACCCAGTACTTC | CASSLGPPEGETQYF
TRBJ2-7 | few | TRBV13 | NA | TGTGCCAGCAGCTCCGGGACAGCGGGGGACTACGAGCAGTACTTC | CASSSGTAGDYEQYF
TRBJ2-7 | NA | TRBV20-1 | TRBD2 | TGCAGTGCTTTCGGAGGGCTTAATGGGCTAGCGGGATACGAGCAGTACTTC | CSAFGGLNGLAGYEQYF
TRBJ1-1 | NA | TRBV28 | NA | TGTGCCAGCAGTTTATTTTCGGGACCTAGGAACACTGAAGCTTTCTTT | CASSLFSGPRNTEAFF
TRBJ2-7 | NA | TRBV28 | NA | TGTGCCAGCAGACGACGACTCCCCTCCTACGAGCAGTACTTC | CASRRRLPSYEQYF
TRBJ2-7 | NA | TRBV6-2/TRBV6-3 | NA | TGTGCCAGCAGTTACTTGTCTTCCGAGCAGTACTTC | CASSYLSSEQYF
TRBJ2-1 | NA | TRBV11-2 | TRBD1 | TGTGCCAGCAGCTTAGGACAGGGGGGAGCGAATGAGCAGTTCTTC | CASSLGQGGANEQFF
TRBJ1-4 | NA | TRBV4-3 | TRBD1 | TGCGCCAGCAGCGACAGGGGGCGAGTAGGAAAACTGTTTTTT | CASSDRGRVGKLFF
TRBJ1-3 | few | TRBV11-2 | NA | TGTGCCAGCAGCGAGGAGTCTGGAAACACCATATATTTT | CASSEESGNTIYF
TRBJ2-7 | NA | TRBV29-1 | TRBD1 | TGCAGCGTCCTCAGCACGGACAGGGAATTAGTATTCGAGCAGTACTTC | CSVLSTDRELVFEQYF
TRBJ2-7 | few | TRBV3-1 | NA | TGTGCCAGCAGCCAAGAGCTAGCTCTCGACTACGAGCAGTACTTC | CASSQELALDYEQYF
TRBJ1-3 | many | TRBV28 | NA | TGTGCCAGCAGGAGCCCAAGCGGAAACACCATATATTTT | CASRSPSGNTIYF
TRBJ2-3 | few | TRBV20-1 | TRBD2 | TGCAGTGCTACCGTCGGCGGGGGAAACACAGATACGCAGTATTTT | CSATVGGGNTDTQYF
TRBJ1-2 | few | TRBV7-8 | NA | TGTGCCAGCAGCCACCACAACGAGGGCTTGGCTGGCTACACCTTC | CASSHHNEGLAGYTF
TRBJ2-7 | NA | TRBV12-3/TRBV12-4 | TRBD1 | TGTGCCAGCAGTTTTTTGGCTCCGGGACAGGTTCCCCACGAGCAGTACTTC | CASSFLAPGQVPHEQYF
TRBJ2-5 | NA | TRBV29-1 | TRBD1 | TGCAGCACGGGGACAGAGTTTTACGGGGAGACCCAGTACTTC | CSTGTEFYGETQYF
TRBJ2-1 | NA | TRBV12-3/TRBV12-4 | NA | TGTGCCAGCAGTTATCTCTACAATGAGCAGTTCTTC | CASSYLYNEQFF
TRBJ2-5 | NA | TRBV29-1 | NA | TGCAGCGGAAACGGACAAGGGACCCAGTACTTC | CSGNGQGTQYF
TRBJ1-2 | few | TRBV7-3 | NA | TGTGCCAGCAGCCCAGGGCTCTGGGGGCATGGCTACACCTTC | CASSPGLWGHGYTF